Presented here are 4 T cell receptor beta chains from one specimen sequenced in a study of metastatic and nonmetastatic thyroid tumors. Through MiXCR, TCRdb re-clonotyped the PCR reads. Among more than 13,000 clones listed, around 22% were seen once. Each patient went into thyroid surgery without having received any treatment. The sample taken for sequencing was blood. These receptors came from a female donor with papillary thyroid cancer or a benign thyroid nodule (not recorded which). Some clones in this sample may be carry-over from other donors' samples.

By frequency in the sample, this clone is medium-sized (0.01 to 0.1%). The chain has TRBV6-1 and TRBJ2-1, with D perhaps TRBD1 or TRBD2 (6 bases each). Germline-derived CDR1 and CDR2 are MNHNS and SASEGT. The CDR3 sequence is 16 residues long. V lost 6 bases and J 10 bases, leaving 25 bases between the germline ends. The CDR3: CASSSGESDSRLEQFF. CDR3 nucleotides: TGTGCCAGCAGCTCGGGAGAATCGGACAGTCGACTAGAGCAGTTCTTC.

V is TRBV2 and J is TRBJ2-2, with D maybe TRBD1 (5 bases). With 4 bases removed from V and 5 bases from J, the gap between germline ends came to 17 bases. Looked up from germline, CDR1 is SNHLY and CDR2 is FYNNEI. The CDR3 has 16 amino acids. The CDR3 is CASSAYNTGQTGELFF. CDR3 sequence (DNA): TGTGCCAGCAGTGCTTATAATACAGGTCAAACCGGGGAGCTGTTTTTT.

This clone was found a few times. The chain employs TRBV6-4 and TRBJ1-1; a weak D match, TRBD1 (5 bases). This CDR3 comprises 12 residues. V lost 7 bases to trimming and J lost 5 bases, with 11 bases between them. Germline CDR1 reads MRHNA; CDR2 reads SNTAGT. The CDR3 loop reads CASMGLETEAFF. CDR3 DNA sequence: TGTGCCAGCATGGGACTGGAAACTGAAGCTTTCTTT.

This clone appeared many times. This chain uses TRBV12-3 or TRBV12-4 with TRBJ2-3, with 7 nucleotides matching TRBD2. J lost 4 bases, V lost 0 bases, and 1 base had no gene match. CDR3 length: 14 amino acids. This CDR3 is CASSLAAGADTQYF. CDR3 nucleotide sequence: TGTGCCAGCAGTTTAGCGGCGGGGGCAGATACGCAGTATTTT.